The 26 T cell receptor beta chains given below trace back to one sample, sequenced in a study of blood T cell repertoires in COVID-19. The protocol was immunoSEQ multiplex PCR, while the TCRdb copy is restricted to in-frame clones and leaves out a portion. This table holds around 500,000 clones, 70% to 90% found once. Sequencing used peripheral blood. Receptors were obtained from a human donor in a cohort sampled during active COVID-19.

The chain combines TRBV10-3 with TRBJ2-1; tentative D call: TRBD1 (6 bases). V was pared by 8 bases and J by 6 bases, with 8 bases between. The CDR3 totals 11 residues. The germline CDR1 and CDR2 sequences are ENHRY and SYGVKD. The CDR3 region is CAIWGRNEQFF. CDR3 bases: TGTGCCATCTGGGGGCGCAATGAGCAGTTCTTC.

V gene TRBV5-8 combines with J gene TRBJ2-7, with D tentatively TRBD2 (6 bases). The CDR3 spans 14 residues. Germline V lookup: CDR1 SGHTS, CDR2 YDEGEE. V lost 0 bases and J 3 bases, leaving 10 bases between the germline ends. In nucleotides, the CDR3 is TGTGCCAGCAGCTTGGGAGGTAGCGGCTACGAGCAGTACTTC. Translated: CASSLGGSGYEQYF.

V is TRBV5-4 and J is TRBJ1-4; D unresolved. The V end lost 3 bases, the J end lost 0 bases, and 15 bases lay between the germline ends. Germline V gene lookup returns CDR1 SGHNT and CDR2 YYREEE (reference sequence). The CDR3 consists of 17 residues. CDR3 DNA: TGTGCCAGCAGCTCTTCACTTGGAGTTACAACTAATGAAAAACTGTTTTTT. Its protein product is CASSSSLGVTTNEKLFF.

This clone came up once. This chain joins TRBV5-4 and TRBJ2-3; D might be TRBD2 (6 bases). Germline values: CDR1 SGHNT, CDR2 YYREEE (reference sequence). V was trimmed by 4 bases and J by 2 bases, leaving 14 bases between them. The CDR3 totals 15 residues. CDR3 nucleotide sequence: TGTGCCAGCAGCCCCGGGACTCAAGACACAGATACGCAGTATTTT. Translating gives CASSPGTQDTDTQYF.

The rearrangement joins TRBV6-5 to TRBJ1-2, with a weak D call TRBD1 (6 bases). V was shortened by 10 bases and J by 4 bases, with 19 bases between the two germline ends. Germline assignment: CDR1 MNHEY and CDR2 SVGAGI. This CDR3 has 14 residues. The CDR3 is CATLNRDSGYGYTF. CDR3 bases: TGTGCCACCCTTAACAGGGATTCAGGCTATGGCTACACCTTC.

The rearrangement links TRBV6-5 to TRBJ2-3; TRBD1 matches at 7 bases. CDR3 length: 15 amino acids. V was clipped by 8 bases and J by 4 bases; unmatched bases: 12. Looked up from germline, CDR1 is MNHEY and CDR2 is SVGAGI. CDR3 loop: CASAPGQRGPDTQYF. CDR3 nucleotide sequence: TGTGCCAGCGCCCCGGGACAGAGGGGTCCAGATACGCAGTATTTT.

This clone has more than one count but fewer than ten. The rearrangement uses TRBV11-3 and TRBJ2-1; 11 nucleotides agree with TRBD2. CDR1 and CDR2 from the germline V gene are SGHNT and YENEEA. V shed 5 bases and J 9 bases; nucleotides not matched to a gene: 9. This CDR3 region has 15 residues. CDR3 sequence: CASSSTSGSMGEQFF. Here the CDR3 DNA reads TGTGCCAGCAGCAGCACTAGCGGGAGTATGGGTGAGCAGTTCTTC.

This chain links TRBV5-1 with TRBJ2-1, with 9 bases matching TRBD2. The germline V gene has CDR1 SGHRS and CDR2 YFSETQ. This CDR3 has 17 residues. V was pared by 0 bases and J by 7 bases, with 11 bases of the junction left unmatched. The CDR3, as DNA: TGCGCCAGCAGCTTGGGCGAGCGGGAGGTTTTCGAGAATGAGCAGTTCTTC. Amino acids: CASSLGEREVFENEQFF.

The J gene is TRBJ2-1, the V gene TRBV4-1, with 8 bases identical to TRBD2. Germline V gene lookup returns CDR1 MGHRA and CDR2 YSYEKL. The length of the CDR3 is 14 residues. The junction had 9 bases not matched to a gene; V was cut back by 5 bases and J by 9 bases. The CDR3 DNA reads TGCGCCAGCAGCTTTAGCGGGGCTGGGAGTGAGCAGTTCTTC. This translates into CASSFSGAGSEQFF.

The V call is TRBV11-2, the J call TRBJ1-2; 7 bases agree with TRBD1. The V segment lost 3 bases and the J segment 0 bases; nucleotides outside the gene matches: 4. Germline-derived CDR1 and CDR2 are SGHAT and FQNNGV. This CDR3 has 15 residues. For the CDR3, the DNA is TGTGCCAGCAGCTTCCCGGGACAGACTAACTATGGCTACACCTTC. This codes for CASSFPGQTNYGYTF.

This chain connects TRBV18 to TRBJ2-7; 9 bases match TRBD2. Germline CDR1 KGHSH, CDR2 LQKENI. Trimming took 3 bases from V and 5 from J; bases not matched to a gene: 5. There are 14 residues in the CDR3. The CDR3 is CASSPYSGSDEQYF. The DNA for the CDR3 is TGTGCCAGCTCACCTTATAGCGGGAGCGACGAGCAGTACTTC.

The gene calls are TRBV30 and TRBJ1-6; a possible D gene is TRBD1 (5 bases). Germline CDR1 reads GTSNPN; CDR2 reads SVGIG (reference sequence). Between the trimmed V and J ends, which lost 0 bases and 11 bases, there was a span of 20 bases. The length of the CDR3 is 16 residues. CDR3 sequence (DNA): TGTGCCTGGAGTGTGGTTGGGGCGGGGAGTTCGCCACCCCTCCACTTT. Translation: CAWSVVGAGSSPPLHF.

The chain links TRBV30 to TRBJ2-5; TRBD2 matches 16 bases. The CDR3 totals 16 residues. The V gene's germline CDR1 is GTSNPN and CDR2 SVGIG (reference sequence). V shed 5 bases and J 5 bases; nucleotides not matched to a gene: 8. The CDR3 nucleotides read TGTGCCTGGGGGGGGACTAGCGGGAGGGCCTCGGAGACCCAGTACTTC. It encodes CAWGGTSGRASETQYF.

The chain employs TRBV3-1 (or the pseudogene TRBV3-2) and TRBJ1-2; a possible D gene is TRBD1 (5 bases). Deletions cut 2 bases from V and 3 bases from J, with 16 bases between. The V gene's germline CDR1 is LGHDT and CDR2 YNNKEL (reference sequence). The CDR3 spans 16 residues. The CDR3 protein is CASSQTAGRFDYGYTF. The DNA for the CDR3 is TGTGCCAGCAGCCAAACGGCAGGGCGGTTTGACTATGGCTACACCTTC.

CDR3: CASSLSSGASYNEQFF. The DNA of the CDR3 is TGTGCCAGCAGCTTAAGTAGCGGGGCGTCCTACAATGAGCAGTTCTTC. This chain joins TRBV5-4 and TRBJ2-1; 8 bases agree with TRBD2. J was trimmed by 1 base and V by 2 bases; bases with no gene match: 5. The CDR3 contains 16 residues. CDR1 and CDR2 from the germline V gene are SGHNT and YYREEE (reference sequence).

This chain joins TRBV4-2 and TRBJ2-3; TRBD2 aligns across 7 bases. In germline, CDR1 is LGHNA, CDR2 YNFKEQ. V gave up 1 base and J gave up 0 bases; unmatched junction bases: 7. The CDR3 is 17 amino acids. CDR3: CASSQGEGHTSTDTQYF. In DNA, the CDR3 is TGTGCCAGCAGCCAAGGGGAGGGCCACACTAGCACAGATACGCAGTATTTT.

V gene TRBV19 combines with J gene TRBJ1-1; 10 positions match TRBD1. Per germline, CDR1 LNHDA and CDR2 SQIVND (reference sequence). There are 16 residues in the CDR3. The V segment lost 4 bases and the J segment 1 base; nucleotides outside the gene matches: 6. CDR3 nucleotides: TGTGCCAGTAGTAGGGACAGGGGATCCGCGAACACTGAAGCTTTCTTT. Translation: CASSRDRGSANTEAFF.

The gene calls are TRBV5-6 and TRBJ2-7; 7 bases fit TRBD2. This CDR3 has 13 residues. Germline lookup yields CDR1 SGHDT and CDR2 YYEEEE. V lost 4 bases and J lost 3; bases outside the gene matches: 4. CDR3 coding DNA: TGTGCCAGCAGCCCCTGGACTAGCTACGAGCAGTACTTC. Its protein product is CASSPWTSYEQYF.

The chain uses TRBV19 and TRBJ1-5; D unclear. The V gene lost 3 bases and the J gene lost 4 bases, with 13 bases spanning the gap. The CDR3 covers 15 residues. Germline CDR1 is LNHDA and CDR2 is SQIVND (reference sequence). The CDR3 nucleotides are TGTGCCAGTAGTATTGGGTCTGACGGGAATCAGCCCCAGCATTTT. The encoded protein is CASSIGSDGNQPQHF.

The rearrangement links TRBV28 to TRBJ2-3, with TRBD2 identical over 7 bases. V shed 8 bases and J 2 bases; nucleotides not matched to a gene: 7. CDR3 length equals 14 residues. Germline V lookup: CDR1 MDHEN, CDR2 SYDVKM. CDR3 sequence (DNA): TGTGCCAGCGAGAGGACTAGACACACAGATACGCAGTATTTT. Encoded protein: CASERTRHTDTQYF.

The chain links TRBV2 to TRBJ1-4; 8 bases agree with TRBD1. CDR1 and CDR2 from the germline V gene are SNHLY and FYNNEI. CDR3 size: 14 residues. Trimming at V came to 7 bases and at J to 7 bases, leaving 8 bases not matched to a gene. The CDR3 is CASTQTGEPEKLFF. The CDR3 coding sequence is TGTGCCAGCACTCAGACAGGGGAGCCTGAAAAACTGTTTTTT. The complete variable domain, with remaining parts taken from reference TRBV2 and TRBJ1-4, reads EPEVTQTPSHQVTQMGQEVILRCVPISNHLYFYWYRQILGQKVEFLVSFYNNEISEKSEIFDDQFSVERPDGSNFTLKIRSTKLEDSAMYFCASTQTGEPEKLFFGSGTQLSVL.

The rearrangement joins TRBV3-1 (or the pseudogene TRBV3-2) to TRBJ2-2; D remains ambiguous. Trimming took 1 base from V and 8 from J, leaving 8 bases between them. Germline assignment: CDR1 LGHDT and CDR2 YNNKEL (reference sequence). CDR3 size: 13 residues. CDR3 region: CASSQVSEGELFF. The CDR3 DNA is TGTGCCAGCAGCCAAGTATCCGAGGGGGAGCTGTTTTTT.

This chain uses TRBV14 with TRBJ2-5; 8 bases line up with TRBD1. CDR1 is SGHDN and CDR2 is FVKESK in the germline V gene. V shed 4 bases and J 3 bases; nucleotides not matched to a gene: 7. This CDR3 comprises 15 residues. CDR3 loop: CASSLSVDREETQYF. The CDR3 coding sequence is TGTGCCAGCAGCCTCTCCGTGGACAGGGAAGAGACCCAGTACTTC.

The chain carries TRBV28 and TRBJ1-2; D gene ambiguous. The V end lost 6 bases, the J end lost 8 bases, and 13 bases lay between the germline ends. The CDR3 loop spans 12 amino acids. Per the germline V gene, CDR1 is MDHEN and CDR2 is SYDVKM. The CDR3 sequence: CASSQTGWGYTF. CDR3 coding DNA: TGTGCCAGCAGCCAAACGGGTTGGGGCTACACCTTC.

The chain combines TRBV23-1 with TRBJ1-5; the D gene is possibly TRBD1 (5 bases). TRBV23-1 is sorted into the ORF group, with uncertain function. There are 19 residues in the CDR3. Trimming took 0 bases from V and 0 from J, leaving 18 bases between them. The CDR3 here is CASSQSDGGQGYSNQPQHF. The CDR3 DNA follows: TGCGCCAGCAGTCAATCAGACGGCGGTCAGGGATATAGCAATCAGCCCCAGCATTTT.

The chain employs TRBV3-1 (or the pseudogene TRBV3-2) and TRBJ2-7, with 8 bases aligning to TRBD1. The CDR3 runs to 13 residues. The germline CDR1 and CDR2 sequences are LGHDT and YNNKEL (reference sequence). Trimming cost V 7 bases and J 7 bases; bases outside gene matches: 9. This CDR3 reads CASNNDRGGEQYF. DNA of the CDR3: TGTGCCAGCAACAATGACAGGGGCGGGGAGCAGTACTTC.